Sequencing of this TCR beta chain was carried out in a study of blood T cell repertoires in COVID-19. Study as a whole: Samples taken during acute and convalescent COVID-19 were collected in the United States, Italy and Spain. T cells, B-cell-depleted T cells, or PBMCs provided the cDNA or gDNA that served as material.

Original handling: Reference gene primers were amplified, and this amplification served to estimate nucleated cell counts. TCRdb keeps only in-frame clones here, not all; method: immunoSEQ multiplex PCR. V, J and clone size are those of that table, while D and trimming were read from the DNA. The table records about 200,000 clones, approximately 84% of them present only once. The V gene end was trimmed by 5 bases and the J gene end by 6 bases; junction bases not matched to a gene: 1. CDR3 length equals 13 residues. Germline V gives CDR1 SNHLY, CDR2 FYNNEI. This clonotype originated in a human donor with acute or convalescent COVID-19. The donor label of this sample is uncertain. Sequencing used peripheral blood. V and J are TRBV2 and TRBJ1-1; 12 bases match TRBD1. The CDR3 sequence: CASSRDRGPEAFF. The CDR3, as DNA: TGTGCCAGCAGTCGGGACAGGGGGCCTGAAGCTTTCTTT. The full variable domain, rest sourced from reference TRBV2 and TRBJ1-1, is EPEVTQTPSHQVTQMGQEVILRCVPISNHLYFYWYRQILGQKVEFLVSFYNNEISEKSEIFDDQFSVERPDGSNFTLKIRSTKLEDSAMYFCASSRDRGPEAFFGQGTRLTVV.